This TCR beta chain was captured by sequencing in a study of vaccination effects on CD4 cells after COVID-19. In the case of this clone: The antigen is undetermined.

Sequencing followed a ViraFEST assay step that expanded antigen-specific CD4+ T cells with viral peptide pools. Once cultured for roughly 10 days, the cells underwent separation to obtain CD4+ T cells. Two doses of BNT162b2 or mRNA-1273 vaccine were administered to participants. TCRdb's table, derived via immunoSEQ multiplex PCR, lists solely in-frame clones and lacks some. The sample carries approximately 12,000 clones, about 65% recorded once. Study outcomes and limitations: Just 1 of 255 vaccine-induced clones in healthy recipients was cross-reactive.

Source: CD4+ T cells from PBMCs cultured with SARS-CoV-2 spike peptides, taken after COVID-19 vaccination. The clonotype comes from a human donor who received a COVID-19 vaccine.

The CDR3 loop is CASTEYSGNTIYF. As DNA, the CDR3 is TGTGCCAGTACCGAATACTCTGGAAACACCATATATTTT. This chain connects TRBV19 to TRBJ1-3; D gene unclear. The CDR3 loop spans 13 amino acids. V lost 7 bases and J 0 bases, leaving 7 bases between the germline ends. The germline V gene encodes CDR1 LNHDA and CDR2 SQIVND (reference sequence).